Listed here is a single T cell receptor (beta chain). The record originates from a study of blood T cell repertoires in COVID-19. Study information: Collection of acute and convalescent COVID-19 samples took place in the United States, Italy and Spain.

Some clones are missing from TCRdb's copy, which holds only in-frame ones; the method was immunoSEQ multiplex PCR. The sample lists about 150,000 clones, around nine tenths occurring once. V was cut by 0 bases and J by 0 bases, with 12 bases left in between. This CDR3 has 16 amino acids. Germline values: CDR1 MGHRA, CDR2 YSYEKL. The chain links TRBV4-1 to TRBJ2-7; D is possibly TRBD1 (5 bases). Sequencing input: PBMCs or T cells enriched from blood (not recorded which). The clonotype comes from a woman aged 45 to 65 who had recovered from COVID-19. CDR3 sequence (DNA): TGCGCCAGCAGCCAAGATCAGGGCATGAGCTCCTACGAGCAGTACTTC. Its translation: CASSQDQGMSSYEQYF.